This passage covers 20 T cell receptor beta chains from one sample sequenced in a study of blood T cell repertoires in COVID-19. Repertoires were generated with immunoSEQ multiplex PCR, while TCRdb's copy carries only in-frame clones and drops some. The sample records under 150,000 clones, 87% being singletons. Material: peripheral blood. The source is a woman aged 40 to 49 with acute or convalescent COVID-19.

The chain's CDR3 is CASSIYPGTPNQPQHF. The CDR3 bases are TGTGCCAGTAGTATATACCCCGGGACACCAAATCAGCCCCAGCATTTT. The gene calls are TRBV19 and TRBJ1-5, with D perhaps TRBD1 (6 bases). This CDR3 comprises 16 residues. Between the trimmed V and J ends, which lost 2 bases and 4 bases, there was a span of 15 bases. Germline loops: CDR1 LNHDA, CDR2 SQIVND (reference sequence).

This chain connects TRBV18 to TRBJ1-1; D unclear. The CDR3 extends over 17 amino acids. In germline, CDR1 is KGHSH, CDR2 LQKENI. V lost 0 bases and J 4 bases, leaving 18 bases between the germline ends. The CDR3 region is CASSPPTGIIGITEAFF. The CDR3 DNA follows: TGTGCCAGCTCACCACCGACGGGGATCATAGGGATCACTGAAGCTTTCTTT.

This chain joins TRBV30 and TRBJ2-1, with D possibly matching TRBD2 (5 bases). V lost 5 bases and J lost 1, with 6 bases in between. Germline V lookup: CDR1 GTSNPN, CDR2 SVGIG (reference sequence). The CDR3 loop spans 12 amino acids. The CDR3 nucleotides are TGTGCCTGGTGGACTTCCTACAATGAGCAGTTCTTC. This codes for CAWWTSYNEQFF.

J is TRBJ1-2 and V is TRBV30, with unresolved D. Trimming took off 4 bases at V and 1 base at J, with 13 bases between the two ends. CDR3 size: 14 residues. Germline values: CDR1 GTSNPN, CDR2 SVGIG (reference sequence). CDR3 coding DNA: TGTGCCTGGACCCCCTCTGGGCTTAACTATGGCTACACCTTC. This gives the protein CAWTPSGLNYGYTF.

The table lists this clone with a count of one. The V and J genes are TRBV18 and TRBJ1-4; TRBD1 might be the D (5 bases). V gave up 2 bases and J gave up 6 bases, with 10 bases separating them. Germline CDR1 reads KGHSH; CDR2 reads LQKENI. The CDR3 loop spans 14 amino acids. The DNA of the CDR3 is TGTGCCAGCTCACCAAGCGGAGGGGATGAAAAACTGTTTTTT. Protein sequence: CASSPSGGDEKLFF.

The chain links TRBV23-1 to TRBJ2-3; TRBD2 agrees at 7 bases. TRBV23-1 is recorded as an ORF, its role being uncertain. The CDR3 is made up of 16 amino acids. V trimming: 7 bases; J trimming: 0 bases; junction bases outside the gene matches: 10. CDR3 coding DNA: TGCGCCAGCACTCTAATCCTAGCGGCTAGCACAGATACGCAGTATTTT. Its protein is CASTLILAASTDTQYF.

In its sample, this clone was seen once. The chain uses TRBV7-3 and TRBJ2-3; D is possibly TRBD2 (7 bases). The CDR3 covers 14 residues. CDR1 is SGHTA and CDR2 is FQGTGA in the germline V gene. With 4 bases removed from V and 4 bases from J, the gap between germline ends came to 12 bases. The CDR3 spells CASSSKGGADTQYF. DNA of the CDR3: TGTGCCAGCAGCTCCAAGGGGGGGGCAGATACGCAGTATTTT.

The CDR3: CASSLVLDTQYF. CDR3 DNA sequence: TGCGCCAGCAGCTTGGTTCTAGATACGCAGTATTTT. This chain uses TRBV5-1 with TRBJ2-3; D unclear. V was shortened by 0 bases and J by 5 bases, with 4 bases between the two germline ends. This CDR3 has 12 residues. In germline, CDR1 is SGHRS, CDR2 YFSETQ.

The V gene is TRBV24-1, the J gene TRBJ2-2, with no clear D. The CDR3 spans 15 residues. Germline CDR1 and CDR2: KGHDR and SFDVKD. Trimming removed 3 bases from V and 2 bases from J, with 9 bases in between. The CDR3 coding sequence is TGTGCCACCAGTGATCCTGCAGGCAACACCGGGGAGCTGTTTTTT. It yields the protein CATSDPAGNTGELFF.

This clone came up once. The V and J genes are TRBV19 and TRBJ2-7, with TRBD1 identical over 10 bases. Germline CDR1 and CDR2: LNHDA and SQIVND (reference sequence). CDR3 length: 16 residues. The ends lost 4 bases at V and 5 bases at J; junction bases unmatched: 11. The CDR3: CASSRQGARMIDEQYF. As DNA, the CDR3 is TGTGCCAGTAGTAGACAGGGGGCGCGAATGATCGACGAGCAGTACTTC.

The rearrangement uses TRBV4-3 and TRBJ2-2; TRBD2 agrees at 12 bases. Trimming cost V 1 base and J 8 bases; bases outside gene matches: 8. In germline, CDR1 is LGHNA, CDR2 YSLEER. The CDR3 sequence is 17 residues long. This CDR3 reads CASSQVAVTSGRGELFF. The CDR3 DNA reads TGCGCCAGCAGCCAAGTGGCAGTCACTAGCGGGAGGGGGGAGCTGTTTTTT.

The CDR3 is CASSPLAENTGELFF. The CDR3 DNA follows: TGTGCCAGCAGCCCCTTAGCTGAGAACACCGGGGAGCTGTTTTTT. This sequence joins TRBV3-1 (or the pseudogene TRBV3-2) and TRBJ2-2; D call uncertain. CDR1 is LGHDT, CDR2 YNNKEL, per germline (reference sequence). The V and J ends lost 4 bases and 1 base respectively, with 10 bases between them. The CDR3 consists of 15 residues.

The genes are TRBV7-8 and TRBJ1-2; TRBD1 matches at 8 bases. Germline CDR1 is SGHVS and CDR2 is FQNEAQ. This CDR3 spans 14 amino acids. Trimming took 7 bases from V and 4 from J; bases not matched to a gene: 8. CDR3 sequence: CASNQQGEGYGYTF. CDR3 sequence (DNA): TGTGCCAGCAACCAACAGGGGGAAGGCTATGGCTACACCTTC.

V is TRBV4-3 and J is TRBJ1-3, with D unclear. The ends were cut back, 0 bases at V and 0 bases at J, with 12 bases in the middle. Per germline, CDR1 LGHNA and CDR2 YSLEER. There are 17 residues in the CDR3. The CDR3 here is CASSQDLAASSGNTIYF. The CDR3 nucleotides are TGCGCCAGCAGCCAAGATTTGGCGGCCAGCTCTGGAAACACCATATATTTT.

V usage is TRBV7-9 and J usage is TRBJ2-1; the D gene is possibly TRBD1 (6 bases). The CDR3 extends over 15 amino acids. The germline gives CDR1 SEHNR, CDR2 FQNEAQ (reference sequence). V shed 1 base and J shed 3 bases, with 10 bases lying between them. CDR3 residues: CASSLGGGGYNEQFF. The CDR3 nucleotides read TGTGCCAGCAGCTTAGGAGGGGGTGGCTACAATGAGCAGTTCTTC. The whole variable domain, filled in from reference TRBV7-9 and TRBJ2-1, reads DTGVSQNPRHKITKRGQNVTFRCDPISEHNRLYWYRQTLGQGPEFLTYFQNEAQLEKSRLLSDRFSAERPKGSFSTLEIQRTEQGDSAMYLCASSLGGGGYNEQFFGPGTRLTVL.

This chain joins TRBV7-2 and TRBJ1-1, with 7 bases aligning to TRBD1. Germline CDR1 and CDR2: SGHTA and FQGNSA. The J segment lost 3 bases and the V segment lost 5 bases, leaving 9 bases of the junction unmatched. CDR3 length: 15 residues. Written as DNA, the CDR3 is TGTGCCAGCAGCATGACAGGGTTCGGTGACACTGAAGCTTTCTTT. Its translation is CASSMTGFGDTEAFF.

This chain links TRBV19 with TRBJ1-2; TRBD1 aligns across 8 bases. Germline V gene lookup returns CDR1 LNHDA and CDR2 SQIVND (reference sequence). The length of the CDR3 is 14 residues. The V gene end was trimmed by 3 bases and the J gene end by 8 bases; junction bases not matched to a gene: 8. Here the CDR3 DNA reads TGTGCCAGTAGTATTTTTTGGGACAGGAGCGGCTACACCTTC. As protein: CASSIFWDRSGYTF.

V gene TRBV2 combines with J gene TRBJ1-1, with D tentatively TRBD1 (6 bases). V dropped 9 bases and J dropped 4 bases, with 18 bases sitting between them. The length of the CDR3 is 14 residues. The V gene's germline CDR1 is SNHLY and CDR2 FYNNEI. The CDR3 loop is CASYGQHRTTEAFF. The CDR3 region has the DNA TGTGCCAGTTACGGACAGCATCGGACCACTGAAGCTTTCTTT. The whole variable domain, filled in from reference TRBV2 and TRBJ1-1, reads EPEVTQTPSHQVTQMGQEVILRCVPISNHLYFYWYRQILGQKVEFLVSFYNNEISEKSEIFDDQFSVERPDGSNFTLKIRSTKLEDSAMYFCASYGQHRTTEAFFGQGTRLTVV.

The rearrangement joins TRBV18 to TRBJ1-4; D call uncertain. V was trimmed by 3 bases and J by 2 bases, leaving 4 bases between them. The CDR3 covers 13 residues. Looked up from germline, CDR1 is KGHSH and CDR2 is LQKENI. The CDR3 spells CASSPGTNEKLFF. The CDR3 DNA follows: TGTGCCAGCTCACCGGGCACTAATGAAAAACTGTTTTTT.

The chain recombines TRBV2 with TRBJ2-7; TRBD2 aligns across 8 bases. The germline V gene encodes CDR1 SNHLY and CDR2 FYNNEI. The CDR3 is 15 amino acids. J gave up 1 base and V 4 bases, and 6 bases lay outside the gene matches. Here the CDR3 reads CASSAERGFSYEQYF. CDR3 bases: TGTGCCAGCAGTGCGGAGCGGGGGTTTTCCTACGAGCAGTACTTC. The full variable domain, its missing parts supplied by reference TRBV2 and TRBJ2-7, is EPEVTQTPSHQVTQMGQEVILRCVPISNHLYFYWYRQILGQKVEFLVSFYNNEISEKSEIFDDQFSVERPDGSNFTLKIRSTKLEDSAMYFCASSAERGFSYEQYFGPGTRLTVT.